This TCR beta chain appears in the sequencing data of a study of siplizumab effects on memory and regulatory T cells. CDR1 is MNHNS, CDR2 SASEGT, per germline. V shed 2 bases and J shed 5 bases, with 9 bases lying between them. The CDR3 covers 13 residues. Points from the study as a whole: Whether the proliferating Tregs (from siplizumab cultures) were suppressive was not confirmed. Naive T cells seemed more diverse than memory cells; they also seemed major alloresponse contributors.

Assays were performed on roughly 10^5 TCR templates per sample. Here immunoSEQ multiplex PCR was the method, and the copy in TCRdb shows in-frame clones only, minus some. The sample has tens of thousands of clones, 85% to 95% seen once. Comments on this clone: Its antigen remains unknown.

The receptor's source is a human donor in good health. J is TRBJ2-5 and V is TRBV6-1; unclear D gene. Material: CD8+ T cells sorted from blood. The CDR3 DNA reads TGTGCCAGCAGTGAATGGTTGGAGGAGACCCAGTACTTC. Translated, it gives CASSEWLEETQYF.